This T cell receptor beta chain comes out of a study of T cells after posttransplantation cyclophosphamide. Study-level results: Donor CD8+ memory clones often dominated recipient blood repertoires at later times. Blood and skin or GI T cell repertoires showed limited TRB overlap. Recipient CMV seropositivity and CMV reactivation strongly tracked TRB clonality.

The data were produced by immunoSEQ multiplex PCR, yet TCRdb's version contains in-frame clones alone and is incomplete. This table has fewer than 25,000 clones, about 90% appearing once. Details on this clone: The antigen remains unidentified.

The CDR3 covers 14 residues. V was shortened by 3 bases and J by 4 bases, with 11 bases between the two germline ends. Germline V gene sequence: CDR1 SGDLS, CDR2 YYNGEE. Cyclophosphamide on days +3 and +4 followed busulfan-fludarabine conditioning and a marrow graft. This chain links TRBV9 with TRBJ1-3; the D gene is possibly TRBD1 (5 bases). The specimen comprised PBMCs, sampled after allogeneic stem cell transplant with posttransplant cyclophosphamide. This clonotype was sampled from a female patient between 30 and 40 years old who received an allogeneic stem cell transplant from an unrelated donor, was CMV-positive, and had no GVHD. Some T cells may originate from the graft donor. As DNA, the CDR3 is TGTGCCAGCAGCGAACCAGGGTCCGGAAACACCATATATTTT. Amino acids: CASSEPGSGNTIYF.